This TCR beta chain was obtained from a study of metastatic and nonmetastatic thyroid tumors (dated by TCRdb to the early 2020s). Background on the whole study: Repertoires were compared across peripheral blood and tumor or nodule tissue samples from malignant and benign thyroid patients. Overall study outcomes, separate from this receptor: In both blood and tumor samples, malignant tumors were reported to have significantly higher TCR beta diversity than benign nodules.

Libraries were constructed by PCR. Reads for this sample came from an Illumina HiSeq 4000. High-throughput sequencing was used to profile the TCR beta-chain CDR3 region of each patient. The paper's data handling went like this. Drawing on CDR3 differences between clinicopathological groups, the researchers built a classifier meant to tell apart patients with distant-metastatic papillary thyroid cancer. The Shannon index was used to assess repertoire diversity, and the Morisita-Horn index was used to assess tumor-blood repertoire similarity. The public reads were quality trimmed at Q25 with fastp and then assembled into clones with MiXCR by TCRdb, keeping productive beta chains. In this record, the V and J calls reflect TCRdb's handling and not the investigators' own analysis. The sample table lists 6,800 or so clones, under 3.5% of them with a count of one. 15% to 20% of the sample belongs to the ten largest clones.

No patient had received any treatment before thyroid surgery. The study retrospectively analysed patient clinical samples collected from the early 2010s to the late 2010s using T-cell receptor beta sequencing. This clone was detected ten times or more. Its antigen is still unknown. Base-call qualities are not available, and no considerably larger clone is one nucleotide away. Reading the germline V gene gives CDR1 MNHNS and CDR2 SASEGT. The CDR3 starts with the cysteine, ends with the phenylalanine, and has 16 residues. The CDR3 DNA has 48 bases and is translated from base 1. Compared with germline, V lacks 6 bases and J lacks 1 base; bases without a gene match: 8.

The receptor's source is a female donor with papillary thyroid cancer or a benign thyroid nodule (not recorded which). Some clones in this sample may be carry-over from other donors' samples. Specimen: tumor tissue. The sequence is built from TRBV6-1 and TRBJ2-1; TRBD1 lines up with 8 middle nucleotides. The sequence in DNA is TGTGCCAGCAGCCTTTCAGGGGGCAATTCCTACAATGAGCAGTTCTTC. It is translated as CASSLSGGNSYNEQFF.